This entry describes one T cell receptor beta chain. Antigen specificity is unknown. There were only Caucasian adults among the donors, and all lived in Nashville, Tennessee. Some clones are missing from TCRdb's copy, which holds only in-frame ones; the method was immunoSEQ multiplex PCR. This table has roughly 2,500,000 clones, 93% appearing once. This sample is part of a study of shared clonotypes between healthy human individuals. Germline loops: CDR1 SGHRS, CDR2 YFSETQ. V gave up 4 bases and J gave up 6 bases; unmatched junction bases: 7. The CDR3 is 16 residues long. Points from the study as a whole: For naive CD4 cells, around 5.1% of clonotypes were shared across a few donors.

The rearrangement links TRBV5-1 to TRBJ2-3, with TRBD2 matching 14 bases. The sequence came from a man aged 18 to 35 in good health. Some clones in this sample may be carry-over from other donors' samples. The sample taken for sequencing was naive CD4+ T cells from PBMCs. The subset denotes: CD45RA+ positively selected. The CDR3 DNA reads as TGCGCCAGCAGCCTTCAGGGACTAGCGGGAGCGGATACGCAGTATTTT. Its translation is CASSLQGLAGADTQYF.